The clone carrying this TCR beta chain was seen a few times. The antigen is unknown. From the RT-PCR reads, TCRdb called clonotypes with MiXCR, one entry per CDR3 protein. In the table there are under 750,000 distinct CDR3 sequences, roughly 12% of which are singletons. This sample stems from a study of response to subunit inactivated influenza vaccine. Study conclusions and caveats: New T cells are recruited in small numbers by each seasonal influenza vaccination, according to the authors' suggestion.

With 7 bases removed from V and 6 bases from J, the gap between germline ends came to 6 bases. The CDR3 contains 11 residues. The TCR comes from a man aged 50 to 60 who received an inactivated influenza vaccine. The sequencing used PBMCs from blood, collected on the day of vaccination. The chain links TRBV12-3 or TRBV12-4 to TRBJ2-2; D remains ambiguous. CDR3 DNA: TGTGCCAGCACCGTATCCGGGGAGCTGTTTTTT. Its protein is CASTVSGELFF.